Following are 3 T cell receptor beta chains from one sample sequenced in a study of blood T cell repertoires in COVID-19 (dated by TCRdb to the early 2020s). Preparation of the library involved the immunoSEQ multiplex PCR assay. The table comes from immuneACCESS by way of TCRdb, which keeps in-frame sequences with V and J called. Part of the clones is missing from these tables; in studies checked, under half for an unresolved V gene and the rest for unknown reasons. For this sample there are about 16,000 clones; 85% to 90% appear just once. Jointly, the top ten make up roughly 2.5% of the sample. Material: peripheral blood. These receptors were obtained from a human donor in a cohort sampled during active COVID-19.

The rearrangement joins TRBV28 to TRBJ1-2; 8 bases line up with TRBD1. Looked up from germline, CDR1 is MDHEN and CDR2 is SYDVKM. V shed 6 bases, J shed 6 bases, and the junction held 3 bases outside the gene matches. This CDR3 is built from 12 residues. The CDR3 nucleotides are TGTGCCAGCAGCCGACAGGGGCATGGCTACACCTTC. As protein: CASSRQGHGYTF.

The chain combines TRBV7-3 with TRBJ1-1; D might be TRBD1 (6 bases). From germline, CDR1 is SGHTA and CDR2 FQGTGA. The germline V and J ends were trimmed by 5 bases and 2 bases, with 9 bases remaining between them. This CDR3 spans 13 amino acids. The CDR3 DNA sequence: TGTGCCAGCAGCATGGACAGAAACACTGAAGCTTTCTTT. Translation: CASSMDRNTEAFF.

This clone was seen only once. CDR3 amino acids: CASSLARRGLAGKETQYF. The CDR3 DNA is TGTGCCAGCAGCTTAGCGCGGCGGGGACTAGCGGGAAAAGAGACCCAGTACTTC. The chain links TRBV11-2 to TRBJ2-5; TRBD2 agrees at 13 bases. V lost 1 base and J lost 3; bases outside the gene matches: 8. Germline lookup yields CDR1 SGHAT and CDR2 FQNNGV. The CDR3 is 18 amino acids.